This section outlines one T cell receptor (beta chain) sequence together with its context. This sample is part of a study of blood T cell repertoires in COVID-19. Study overall: Spain, Italy and the United States supplied samples that represented acute and convalescent COVID-19. PBMCs, B-cell-depleted T cells, or T cells provided the cDNA or gDNA that made up the material.

Per the original data handling: How many nucleated cells were present was estimated from reference gene primer amplification. Sequencing used immunoSEQ multiplex PCR; TCRdb keeps in-frame clones, though not all of them. Clone size and V and J calls were adopted from that table, with D and trimming inferred from the DNA. The table records about 140,000 clones, more than 85% of them present only once. The receptor comes from a human donor in a cohort sampled during active COVID-19. Sequenced input: peripheral blood.

CDR3 amino acids: CASSRRQPTSPDTQYF. CDR3 nucleotide sequence: TGCGCCAGCAGCCGCCGTCAACCCACTAGTCCAGATACGCAGTATTTT. V is TRBV4-1 and J is TRBJ2-3, with D possibly matching TRBD2 (5 bases). Germline lookup yields CDR1 MGHRA and CDR2 YSYEKL. The CDR3 covers 16 residues. The V end was cut by 4 bases, the J end by 4 bases, with 18 bases between.